In its sample, the clone carrying this T cell receptor beta chain was seen a few times. PCR was performed a second time for 7 to 11 cycles using a sample-barcoded 5' primer and a J-beta primer mix. One entry per CDR3 protein results from TCRdb running MiXCR on the 5' RACE reads. The table shows some 920,000 distinct CDR3 sequences, with just over 50% occurring only once. V shed 6 bases and J 5 bases; nucleotides not matched to a gene: 9. Germline loops: CDR1 SGHTA, CDR2 FQGNSA. The CDR3 runs 15 residues. The sample belongs to a study of blood T cells in healthy people across ages. Sequencing was done on a sample of blood. This TCR was recovered from an older woman in good health. J is TRBJ2-3 and V is TRBV7-2; 9 bases line up with TRBD2. DNA for the CDR3: TGTGCCAGCAGACTGAGCGGGAGGAAGGAAGATACGCAGTATTTT. Translation gives CASRLSGRKEDTQYF.